This T cell receptor beta chain is from a study of blood T cell repertoires in COVID-19. Study context: There were acute and convalescent COVID-19 samples, and they came from the United States, Italy and Spain. PBMCs, B-cell-depleted T cells, or T cells were the source of the cDNA or gDNA that made up the material.

Under the authors' procedure: The assay estimated nucleated cells by amplifying reference gene primers. Clones were read by immunoSEQ multiplex PCR, and TCRdb kept only the in-frame ones, dropping some. From that table come the V and J calls and clone size; the DNA was used to work out D and trimming. The sample gives around 310,000 clones, roughly 90% of which show up once; 4% is in the top ten. V dropped 5 bases and J dropped 5 bases, with 9 bases sitting between them. The CDR3 contains 12 residues. Looked up from germline, CDR1 is LNHNV and CDR2 is YYDKDF (reference sequence). The chain recombines TRBV15 with TRBJ2-5; TRBD2 is a possible D gene (6 bases). What was sequenced was peripheral blood. This clonotype was obtained from a woman aged 45-60 years with active or convalescent COVID-19. CDR3 DNA sequence: TGTGCCACCAGCCTGGGAGGCGAGACCCAGTACTTC. Amino acids: CATSLGGETQYF.